This is a list of T cell receptor beta chains from one sample in a study of T cells after yellow fever vaccination. In TCRdb, the 5' RACE reads were re-called with MiXCR into one record per CDR3 protein. The data contain about 310,000 distinct CDR3 sequences, less than 4.5% of them singletons. This specimen consisted of PBMCs, obtained on the day of the yellow fever booster vaccination. The source is a man between 18 and 35 years old who received the YFV17D yellow fever vaccine. Both conserved end residues are part of each CDR3. The order of the fields is CDR3 protein, CDR3 DNA, J gene, D gene, V gene, clone size. D genes are given only for firm matches. For some rows the clone size is stated as once, few or many, or as a class when expanded; others skip it.

CASTSGTTSWQQYF,TGTGCCAGCACCTCCGGGACTACCTCCTGGCAGCAGTACTTC,TRBJ2-7,TRBD2,TRBV6-2/TRBV6-3,few
CATSRQENTEAFF,TGTGCCACCAGCAGACAGGAGAACACTGAAGCTTTCTTT,TRBJ1-1,.,TRBV15,.
CSATSGGPTDTQYF,TGCAGTGCTACCAGCGGGGGCCCCACAGATACGCAGTATTTT,TRBJ2-3,TRBD2,TRBV20-1,many
CASSTRTGGNQPQHF,TGTGCCAGTAGTACGCGGACGGGGGGCAATCAGCCCCAGCATTTT,TRBJ1-5,.,TRBV19,few
CASSLQWAGELFF,TGTGCCAGCAGCTTACAATGGGCCGGGGAGCTGTTTTTT,TRBJ2-2,.,TRBV11-3,many
CSTSGGDNEQFF,TGCAGCACCAGCGGGGGGGACAATGAGCAGTTCTTC,TRBJ2-1,TRBD2,TRBV29-1,many
CASSLSPPGGGNEQFF,TGCGCCAGCAGCTTGAGCCCGCCGGGGGGTGGCAATGAGCAGTTCTTC,TRBJ2-1,TRBD2,TRBV5-1,.
CASSPWTGGQPQHF,TGCGCCAGCAGCCCATGGACTGGAGGGCAGCCCCAGCATTTT,TRBJ1-5,.,TRBV4-1,many
CASSQDGRGGQPQHF,TGCGCCAGCAGCCAAGATGGCAGGGGAGGGCAGCCCCAGCATTTT,TRBJ1-5,.,TRBV4-3,few
CASSPGKHYEQYF,TGTGCCAGCAGTCCAGGGAAGCACTACGAGCAGTACTTC,TRBJ2-7,.,TRBV7-9,.
CASSFVAPNTGELFF,TGTGCCAGCAGTTTCGTTGCGCCGAACACCGGGGAGCTGTTTTTT,TRBJ2-2,.,TRBV12-3/TRBV12-4,.
CASSYSQINYGYTF,TGTGCCAGCAGTTACTCCCAGATTAACTATGGCTACACCTTC,TRBJ1-2,.,TRBV6-6,many
CATRGLAEAFF,TGTGCCACGCGGGGCTTGGCTGAAGCTTTCTTT,TRBJ1-1,.,TRBV19,.